This T cell receptor (beta chain) originates from a study of blood T cell repertoires in COVID-19. Study context: Sample material is recorded as cDNA or gDNA derived from T cells, B-cell-depleted T cells, or PBMCs.

Looked up from germline, CDR1 is SGHRS and CDR2 is YFSETQ. The ends were cut back, 4 bases at V and 5 bases at J, with 15 bases in the middle. The CDR3 is 15 residues long. Followed over time, Seattle patients had been enrolled while infection was active. Original analysis: Using reference gene primer amplification, nucleated cell counts were estimated. TCRdb's copy holds only in-frame clones and misses some; the assay was immunoSEQ multiplex PCR. V, J and clone size reflect that table, while D and trimming were determined from the DNA. The repertoire holds fewer than 90,000 clones, with just under 80% as singletons.

Material: peripheral blood. The receptor's source is a man between 65 and 79 years old with COVID-19, enrolled during active disease. The chain carries TRBV5-1 and TRBJ1-4; D remains unclear. The CDR3 DNA sequence: TGCGCCAGCAGCCTCCAGGCAGGCACCAATGAAAAACTGTTTTTT. Its translation is CASSLQAGTNEKLFF.